This T cell receptor beta chain was sequenced in a study of T cell responses to AZD1222 COVID-19 vaccine. Study-level points and caveats: Mapped onto spike, vaccine-associated CD4 TCRs spanned it and were dominant at 160-218 and 743-854. It was only five to seven AZD1222 recipients who were seropositive at baseline.

Of note for this clone: Its specificity is unknown.

Here immunoSEQ multiplex PCR was the method, and the copy in TCRdb shows in-frame clones only, minus some. Found here are fewer than 150,000 clones, approximately 89% of them singletons; the top ten hold 6.5%. The CDR3 is 14 amino acids. V was trimmed by 7 bases and J by 2 bases, leaving 12 bases between them. The germline gives CDR1 LNHDA, CDR2 SQIVND (reference sequence). The chain couples TRBV19 to TRBJ1-5; no reliable D call. This material consisted of peripheral blood, taken 28 days after the second AZD1222 dose. This receptor was identified in an adult who received the AZD1222 COVID-19 vaccine. CDR3 in DNA: TGTGCCAGTACGGCGGGTTGGGGCAATCAGCCCCAGCATTTT. It translates to CASTAGWGNQPQHF.